The 32 T cell receptor beta chains below were found in one sample sequenced in a study of tumor and adjacent non-tumor tissue in lung cancer (dated by TCRdb to 2016 to 2019). RNA was isolated from bulk, unsorted tissue, and RNA quality was assessed with a NanoDrop ND-1000 and an Agilent 2100. Normal lung samples were distant non-tumor tissue taken more than 3 cm from the tumor edge. Libraries came from multiplex PCR. The sequencer listed for this sample is Illumina HiSeq 2500. Following protocols modified from ARM-PCR, the researchers constructed TCRbeta libraries through three rounds of nested PCR with primers (Table S4). TCRdb reprocessing: public reads trimmed at Q25 with fastp, clones called with MiXCR, in-frame beta chains kept. A single entry per CDR3 protein holds the most common genes and DNA from its merged rows. The sample profile shows roughly 67,000 distinct CDR3 sequences; around 82% of them were found once. The ten most abundant clones make up 35% to 50% of the sample.

Sample: distant non-tumor lung tissue. The receptors were gathered from a man aged 55 to 70 with non-small cell lung cancer.

Comments on this clonotype: A junction boundary mismatches the germline segment, possibly from a read error. The chain couples TRBV10-3 to TRBJ2-6, with 16 bases identical to TRBD2. The CDR3 is made up of 20 amino acids. Germline values: CDR1 ENHRY, CDR2 SYGVKD. The chain's CDR3 is CAISEHGTSGRDYGANDLTF. For the CDR3, the DNA is TGTGCTATCAGTGAACATGGGACTAGCGGGAGGGACTATGGGGCCAACGACCTGACTTTC.

This clonotype was detected only a few times. This is likely a read error, given that the CDR3 carries no conserved phenylalanine or tryptophan at its end. This rearrangement joins TRBV29-1 to TRBJ2-1; the D gene is possibly TRBD2 (5 bases). Germline CDR1 SQVTM, CDR2 ANQGSEA. The CDR3 consists of 10 residues. Trimming left V 8 bases short and J 8 bases short, with 10 bases between. The CDR3 DNA reads as TGCAGCCCCCGGCGGGATGAGCAGTTCCTC. Translating it yields CSPRRDEQFL.

Comments on this clonotype: One end of the junction is discordant with germline, which a read error may explain. This sequence joins TRBV29-1 and TRBJ2-2, with D perhaps being TRBD1 or TRBD2 (6 bases each). The CDR3 totals 13 residues. Germline CDR1 SQVTM, CDR2 ANQGSEA. Written as DNA, the CDR3 is TGCAGCACGGAGGGGGATAACACCGGGGAGCTGTTATTT. It translates to CSTEGDNTGELLF.

The chain is built from TRBV2 and TRBJ2-1; D perhaps matches TRBD2 (5 bases). The CDR3 has 13 amino acids. Germline V CDR1 and CDR2: SNHLY, FYNNEI. V lost 8 bases, J lost 9 bases, and 17 bases lay in between. As DNA, the CDR3 is TGTGCCAGCGGTGTGAGGGCCGGTGTTGAGCAGTTCTTC. Translating it yields CASGVRAGVEQFF.

Of note for this clonotype: Germline is not matched at one junction end, which may reflect a read error. V gene TRBV10-3 combines with J gene TRBJ1-5, with a tentative D call TRBD1 (5 bases). Germline values: CDR1 ENHRY, CDR2 SYGVKD. The CDR3 runs to 14 residues. The CDR3 sequence: CAINWTSRDQPHHF. The CDR3 DNA follows: TGTGCCATCAACTGGACATCGCGCGATCAGCCCCATCATTTT.

The CDR3 protein is CASSSHGLAKRWGTNEQFF. The CDR3 region has the DNA TGTGCCAGCAGCTCCCATGGACTAGCGAAAAGGTGGGGAACTAATGAGCAGTTCTTC. The chain has TRBV11-2 and TRBJ2-1; 9 bases line up with TRBD2. Germline lookup yields CDR1 SGHAT and CDR2 FQNNGV. Trimming cost V 4 bases and J 7 bases; bases outside gene matches: 20. The CDR3 has 19 residues.

Note on this clonotype: This likely comes from a read error, as the CDR3 has no conserved phenylalanine or tryptophan at its end. The chain links TRBV6-1 to TRBJ2-4; tentatively, D is TRBD2 (7 bases). Trimming cost V 10 bases and J 9 bases, with 19 bases left between them. The CDR3 consists of 13 residues. The V gene's germline CDR1 is MNHNS and CDR2 SASEGT. This CDR3 reads CATRGAVESIQYI. CDR3 sequence (DNA): TGTGCCACACGGGGGGCTGTAGAAAGCATTCAGTACATC.

This clonotype appeared a few times. Possible read error: a much larger clone is one base away. The chain couples TRBV4-2 to TRBJ2-7; no reliable D call. CDR3 length equals 16 residues. Germline lookup yields CDR1 LGHNA and CDR2 YNFKEQ. CDR3 nucleotide sequence: TGTGCCGGCAGCCATGCAGTAGAGGCGGTCCCCTACGAGCAGTACTTC. Its translation is CAGSHAVEAVPYEQYF.

Points on this clonotype: Since no conserved phenylalanine or tryptophan closes the CDR3, a read error is the likely cause. It is unclear where the CDR3 begins or ends on the DNA, so no DNA is shown, and the CDR3 is as TCRdb lists it. The rearrangement uses TRBV4-1 and TRBJ1-2; the D segment call TRBD1 is taken from the table without a DNA check. The length of the CDR3 is 15 amino acids, counting both ends. CDR1 and CDR2 (germline): MGHRA, YSYEKL. CDR3 protein: CASSHLLGQGGGYAL.

V usage is TRBV4-2 and J usage is TRBJ1-2, with D possibly being TRBD1 (5 bases). With 8 bases removed from V and 1 base from J, the gap between germline ends came to 17 bases. The germline V gene has CDR1 LGHNA and CDR2 YNFKEQ. The CDR3 sequence is 15 residues long. The DNA of the CDR3 is TGTGCCAGCGACCAAGCGACAGACTTTAACTATGGCTACACCTTC. This encodes CASDQATDFNYGYTF.

On this clonotype itself: Germline and junction disagree at one end, which may indicate a read error. This chain uses TRBV5-1 with TRBJ2-1; D gene ambiguous. This CDR3 spans 13 amino acids. CDR1 and CDR2 from the germline V gene are SGHRS and YFSETQ. CDR3: CASSLTGSHDQIF. CDR3 in DNA: TGCGCCAGCAGCTTGACCGGGTCCCATGATCAGATCTTC.

Of note for this clonotype: Relative to the germline gene, one junction end is altered; a read error may explain this. This chain connects TRBV12-3 or TRBV12-4 to TRBJ2-5; D might be TRBD1 (6 bases). The CDR3 loop spans 13 amino acids. CDR3 DNA: TGTGCCAGCAGAACAGGGTACGAAGAGACCCGGTACTTC. Translation: CASRTGYEETRYF.

This clonotype was seen a single time. The junction shows a germline mismatch at one end, possibly a read error. The chain has TRBV24-1 and TRBJ2-1; D is possibly TRBD1 (6 bases). CDR1 and CDR2 (germline): KGHDR, SFDVKD. CDR3 length: 16 amino acids. CDR3 bases: TGTGTCACCAGTGGTTACCGGGACATCGAACACAATGAGCAGTTTTTC. Protein product: CVTSGYRDIEHNEQFF.

The chain uses TRBV6-5 and TRBJ2-2; 8 positions match TRBD2. CDR1 is MNHEY and CDR2 is SVGAGI in the germline V gene. J lost 9 bases, V lost 6 bases, and 12 bases had no gene match. This CDR3 has 15 amino acids. The CDR3 sequence is CASSYQAGVIWELFF. The CDR3 nucleotides are TGTGCCAGCAGCTACCAAGCGGGAGTCATCTGGGAGCTGTTTTTT.

The rearrangement joins TRBV6-5 to TRBJ2-1; 9 bases are shared with TRBD1. The CDR3 sequence is 15 residues long. The trim removed 3 bases at V and 7 bases at J, leaving 7 bases unmatched. Germline-derived CDR1 and CDR2 are MNHEY and SVGAGI. Written as DNA, the CDR3 is TGTGCCAGCAGTTATAGGACAGGGGCTACGAATGAGCAGTTCTTC. Translation: CASSYRTGATNEQFF.

This clonotype occurred once. One end of the junction fails to match germline, which may point to a read error. The chain uses TRBV12-3 or TRBV12-4 and TRBJ2-2, with TRBD1 as a possible D gene (5 bases). The CDR3 length is 15 residues. The DNA of the CDR3 is TGTACCAGCAGTTTTTTTGACAGCACCACCGGGGAGCTGTTTTTT. This translates into CTSSFFDSTTGELFF.

Concerning this clonotype itself: Its ends do not fully match the called genes, so a read error is possible. The chain employs TRBV30 and TRBJ1-2; a weak D match, TRBD1 (5 bases). The CDR3 is 14 residues long. The germline gives CDR1 GTSNPN, CDR2 SVGIG (reference sequence). The CDR3 coding sequence is TGTGCCTGGATTCCCGGCAGACAGATTTATGGCCACACCTTC. Its translation is CAWIPGRQIYGHTF.

Worth noting for this clonotype: One end of the junction varies from germline; a read error may be responsible. This chain uses TRBV4-1 with TRBJ2-2; no definite D call. From germline, CDR1 is MGHRA and CDR2 YSYEKL. The CDR3 loop spans 14 amino acids. CDR3 bases: TGCGTCAGCAGCTCAAACTCCCTACGTGGGGAGCTGTTTTTT. Protein: CVSSSNSLRGELFF.

This clonotype was observed a handful of times. One junction end disagrees with the germline gene, perhaps due to a read error. CDR3 region: CNARGLQGSGANVLTF. The CDR3 DNA is TGCAATGCTAGAGGGCTACAGGGGTCTGGGGCCAACGTCCTGACTTTC. The chain combines TRBV20-1 with TRBJ2-6; 7 nucleotides line up with TRBD1. The CDR3 is made up of 16 amino acids. CDR1 DFQATT and CDR2 SNEGSKA come from the germline V gene (reference sequence).

The chain recombines TRBV6-1 with TRBJ2-4; D is uncertain. The CDR3 covers 16 residues. In germline, CDR1 is MNHNS, CDR2 SASEGT. V lost 6 bases to trimming and J lost 4 bases, with 19 bases between them. CDR3 loop: CASSMKGWNRKNIQYF. In DNA, the CDR3 is TGTGCCAGCAGCATGAAAGGGTGGAATAGGAAAAACATTCAGTACTTC.

Of note for this clonotype: At one of its ends the junction is not consistent with the germline gene, which may arise from a read error. The V gene is TRBV6-1, the J gene TRBJ2-1, with 8 bases that match TRBD1. The CDR3 loop spans 15 amino acids. CDR1 MNHNS and CDR2 SASEGT come from the germline V gene. The CDR3 DNA reads as TGTGCCATCAGTGACAGACAGGGGAGCCGGGCTGTGCAGTTCTTC. Translating it yields CAISDRQGSRAVQFF.

The chain employs TRBV11-3 and TRBJ2-3; no definite D call. Germline V gene sequence: CDR1 SGHNT, CDR2 YENEEA. The CDR3 length is 16 residues. Trimming removed 4 bases at V and 0 bases at J, with 14 bases between. CDR3 nucleotide sequence: TGTGCCAGCAGCTCCGGGCTTGCAGGCAGCACAGATACGCAGTATTTT. Its translation: CASSSGLAGSTDTQYF.

As for this clonotype: The junction and the germline gene differ at one end; a read error may be behind it. The chain employs TRBV24-1 and TRBJ2-1, with TRBD1 identical over 7 bases. The CDR3 extends over 16 amino acids. Germline V lookup: CDR1 KGHDR, CDR2 SFDVKD. DNA for the CDR3: TGTGCCACCAGTGATCCGACGGACAGGTTTATCAATGTGCAGTTCTTC. It specifies CATSDPTDRFINVQFF.

On this clonotype: At one boundary the junction diverges from the germline segment, which might be a read error. The J gene is TRBJ2-7, the V gene TRBV6-5, with D unclear. The CDR3 is 14 amino acids. CDR1 MNHEY and CDR2 SVGAGI come from the germline V gene. CDR3 protein: CASSRAVFSYEQYF. For the CDR3, the DNA is TGCGCCAGCAGTCGGGCCGTCTTCTCCTACGAACAGTACTTC.

This clonotype has only one observation. As the CDR3 is not closed by the conserved phenylalanine or tryptophan, this likely results from a read error. V gene TRBV6-1 combines with J gene TRBJ2-1; D may be TRBD1 or TRBD2 (5 bases each). CDR3 size: 14 residues. Germline CDR1 is MNHNS and CDR2 is SASEGT. The CDR3 DNA sequence: TGTGTCAGCAGTGACTACCCTTACAGGTATGAGCAGTTCTTA. Translating it yields CVSSDYPYRYEQFL.

About this clonotype itself: The junction departs from germline at one end; a sequencing error may be responsible. The chain carries TRBV6-1 and TRBJ2-7; tentatively, D is TRBD1 (5 bases). Germline lookup yields CDR1 MNHNS and CDR2 SASEGT. The CDR3 is 13 amino acids. The chain's CDR3 is CGSSQQASYEQYF. CDR3 nucleotide sequence: TGTGGCAGCAGCCAACAGGCGTCCTACGAACAGTACTTC.

About this clonotype itself: This clone may be a read error of a much larger clone one base away. The V gene is TRBV2, the J gene TRBJ1-1; D not resolved. This CDR3 contains 13 residues. The germline V gene encodes CDR1 SNHLY and CDR2 FYNNEI. CDR3 in DNA: TGTGCCAGCAGTGAACTTGAGAACACTGAAGCTATCTTT. Translating it yields CASSELENTEAIF.

The chain carries TRBV24-1 and TRBJ1-2; D is unclear. The CDR3 length is 13 residues. Germline V gene lookup returns CDR1 KGHDR and CDR2 SFDVKD. The V end lost 9 bases, the J end lost 7 bases, and 17 bases lay between the germline ends. The CDR3 sequence is CATRSGTDGGYTF. Here the CDR3 DNA reads TGTGCCACCCGATCAGGAACGGATGGTGGCTACACCTTC.

This chain's CDR3 is CPCSYLEAQYF. In DNA form, the CDR3 reads TGTCCCTGCAGTTATCTGGAGGCCCAGTACTTC. The gene calls are TRBV6-6 and TRBJ2-5; weak D call: TRBD2 (5 bases). CDR1 and CDR2 (germline): MNHNY, SVGAGI (reference sequence). The CDR3 has 11 amino acids.

In the case of this clonotype: A single base separates this from a much larger clone, so it may be a read error. V is TRBV28 and J is TRBJ2-7; D may match TRBD1 or TRBD2 (5 bases each). The CDR3 contains 12 residues. Per germline, CDR1 MDHEN and CDR2 SYDVKM. CDR3 bases: TGTGCCAGCAGTTTAGGGACCTACAAGCAGTACTTC. Encoded protein: CASSLGTYKQYF.

As for this clonotype: A read error is likely, as this CDR3 ends without the conserved phenylalanine or tryptophan. V and J are TRBV14 and TRBJ2-1; no clear D gene. Per germline, CDR1 SGHDN and CDR2 FVKESK. This CDR3 is 15 amino acids long. The CDR3 region is CASSQFKTSLNVQFS. CDR3 DNA: TGTGCCAGCAGCCAATTCAAAACTTCTCTAAATGTGCAGTTCTCC.

With regard to this clonotype: An end of the junction does not agree with germline; a read error may underlie this. This sequence joins TRBV4-1 and TRBJ2-5; D gene unclear. CDR1 MGHRA and CDR2 YSYEKL come from the germline V gene. This CDR3 is 14 amino acids long. The CDR3 DNA follows: TGCGCCAGCGGCCAAGCATCGGGCTGGGAGACCCAGTACTTC. Encoded protein: CASGQASGWETQYF.